This T cell receptor (beta chain) was identified during a study of CD4+ T cells in melanoma. Regarding the study as a whole: A reported correlation linked neoantigen-specific CD4+ T cells to CD8+, macrophage and B cell function. Diverse differentiation states were reported for melanoma neoantigen-specific CD4+ T cells.

Between the trimmed V and J ends, which lost 0 bases and 10 bases, there was a span of 16 bases. This CDR3 contains 16 residues. Germline loops: CDR1 LGHNA, CDR2 YNFKEQ. TCRdb keeps only in-frame clones here, not all; method: immunoSEQ multiplex PCR. The table includes 10,000 or so clones, about 66% detected once. As to this clone: The antigen remains undetermined.

The sequence was collected from a human donor with melanoma. The chain uses TRBV4-2 and TRBJ1-6; maybe TRBD1 (6 bases). The source material was cells from a culture (not recorded whether cultured in vitro). CDR3 bases: TGTGCCAGCAGCCAAGATGTGAACAGGGTAATGTCACCCCTCCACTTT. Translation gives CASSQDVNRVMSPLHF.